This T cell receptor (beta chain) stems from a study of tissue T cells after allogeneic stem cell transplantation. Study-wide results and caveats: TCR repertoires tracked anatomic similarity, regardless of disease or transplant status. In patients and mice, blood and spleen missed much of tissue repertoire. Motif-based clustering found tissue-specific repertoire signatures shared across patients, though few clones were shared.

Libraries were prepared by immunoSEQ multiplex PCR; TCRdb keeps only in-frame clonotypes and omits some of them. The data contain under 9,000 clones, about a third of them singletons. The germline gives CDR1 KGHPV, CDR2 FQNQEV (reference sequence). The CDR3 runs to 13 residues. With 5 bases removed from V and 4 bases from J, the gap between germline ends came to 6 bases. Comments on this clone: Antigen specificity is unknown. Mouse gene names apply. The read stops 1 residue short of the end of the CDR3; the missing end is completed from the germline J gene.

The time point denotes: mouse harvest day 14 after allogeneic transplant. The graft held 10^6 splenic CD5+ T cells and 10^7 T-cell-depleted bone marrow cells. This mouse GVHD model was MHC-mismatched B6 to BALB/c, profiled day 7 or 14. This receptor was obtained from a female BALB/c mouse given C57BL/6 T cells with graft-versus-host disease after an allogeneic hematopoietic cell transplant. Material for sequencing was skin. The chain recombines TRBV26 with TRBJ1-6, with D uncertain. TRBJ1-6 belongs to the ORF category, with a function that is uncertain. The sequenced part of the CDR3 DNA is TGTGCCAGCAGTTCGCATTATAATTCGCCCCTCTAC. It specifies CASSSHYNSPLY. The complete CDR3 reads CASSSHYNSPLYF.